The entry below gives a single T cell receptor beta chain sequence along with its context. Authors' analysis steps: Amplifying reference gene primers gave estimates of nucleated cell counts. The table came from immunoSEQ multiplex PCR; TCRdb's copy has only in-frame clones and leaves some out. V, J and clone size were drawn from that table, and D and trimming were deduced from the DNA. The sample has 200,000 to 250,000 clones; around 82% are singletons. The data were taken from a study of blood T cell repertoires in COVID-19. About the research overall: Whether acute or convalescent, the COVID-19 samples came from the United States, Italy and Spain. The cDNA or gDNA used as material had been derived from T cells, B-cell-depleted T cells, or PBMCs.

Participant-given clinical history determined each cohort assignment. Input material: PBMCs or T cells enriched from blood (not recorded which). The origin of this receptor is a man aged 25-45 years with acute COVID-19.

The DNA for the CDR3 is TGTGCCAGCAGCCGAAAGCCCCCGGACAAGGGGGCCTCCTACAATGAGCAGTTCTTC. This translates into CASSRKPPDKGASYNEQFF. The genes are TRBV3-1 (or the pseudogene TRBV3-2) and TRBJ2-1; 7 bases are shared with TRBD1. Germline assignment: CDR1 LGHDT and CDR2 YNNKEL (reference sequence). This CDR3 comprises 19 residues. Trimming at V came to 4 bases and at J to 0 bases, leaving 15 bases not matched to a gene.